This TCR beta chain was sequenced in a study of blood T cell repertoires in COVID-19 (dated by TCRdb to the early 2020s). For the wider study: The collaborator samples originated in the United States, Italy and Spain and spanned the acute and convalescent phases of COVID-19. The material from the prospective study consisted of cDNA or gDNA derived from T cells, B-cell-depleted T cells, or PBMCs. Deeply sampled blood TCRbeta repertoires from subjects exposed to, actively infected with, or recovered from COVID-19 were included in the dataset. A freely available public database, intended as a resource for researchers studying the immune response to SARS-CoV-2, is where the repertoires were released. The samples were drawn from two sources: the first 160 participants of the ongoing ImmuneRACE study, and 950 to 1,500 subjects contributed by 6 global collaborators. Nearly every sample came with metadata listing a de-identified subject ID, COVID-19 status, age in years and sex. HLA class I and class II types, where available, came from metadata supplied by the sample provider rather than from assay-based typing.

Broad study findings and their caveats: How much clinical and demographic metadata was included differed by source and by participant, and the metadata was provided uncurated.

In this sample, this clone turned up once. Its antigen has not been determined. No quality values exist for individual bases; no much larger clone is one base distant. V is pared back by 0 bases and J by 5 bases, with 9 bases lying between the germline termini. From the germline V gene, CDR1 is SGHRS and CDR2 is YFSETQ. The CDR3 starts with the cysteine, ends with the phenylalanine, and has 14 residues. Of the read, only the CDR3 DNA is kept; its 42 bases are in frame from base 1. TCRbeta CDR3 regions were amplified from genomic DNA by means of the immunoSEQ Assay, a bias-controlled multiplex PCR. Turning to the authors' computational methods: Within the assay, amplification of reference gene primers was used to estimate how many nucleated cells each sample contained. To quantify the absolute abundance of each unique TCRbeta CDR3 rearrangement, sequence reads were collapsed and filtered. Productive Simpson clonality was computed per sample as the square root of Simpson's diversity index over productive rearrangements. The table was pulled from immuneACCESS by TCRdb, which kept in-frame rearrangements only. Such tables lose some clones; where checked, under half of the loss comes from unresolved V genes, and the rest has no known cause. The V and J calls and the clone size are those of that table, but D and trimming were determined from the DNA. This sample comprises more than 250,000 clones, over 75% of them detected only once. The top ten clonotypes cover less than 6.5% of the sample.

Each collaborating institution followed its own protocols to collect whole blood in K2EDTA tubes. For TCRbeta analysis, collaborators shipped samples in one of three forms: frozen whole blood, isolated PBMCs, or DNA extracted from either of those sample types. This chain joins TRBV5-1 to TRBJ1-5; the best D guess is TRBD1, with 6 bases matching. This receptor was identified in a man in his fifties with active or convalescent COVID-19. The sequenced sample was peripheral blood. The nucleotides read TGCGCCAGCAGCTTGGCGGCAGGGGATCAGCCCCAGCATTTT. The encoded protein is CASSLAAGDQPQHF.